This entry concerns a single T cell receptor (beta chain). This clonotype was observed at least ten times. The antigen it binds to is not known. Base-call qualities are not available, and no considerably larger clone is one nucleotide away. Ficoll-Paque density gradient centrifugation was the method used to isolate PBMCs. The data stem from a study of T-cell memory formation after mild COVID-19 (dated by TCRdb to the early 2020s). The study in broad terms: Most TCR sequence clusters were specific to one of the two donors. In two donors, T-cell clones that expanded and contracted after mild COVID-19 were followed by sequencing TCRalpha and TCRbeta repertoires longitudinally. The cohort was made up of two young adult volunteers, one female and one male, who were previously healthy.

Study-wide conclusions, independent of this receptor: The study covered only a couple of mild cases, and larger cohorts including severe cases with pre-infection samples were considered necessary. Some responding clones were found in pre-infection memory, which suggests that pre-existing cross-reactive memory T cells took part in the SARS-CoV-2 response. Clones that contracted from day 15 to 85 showed balanced CD4/CD8 phenotypes, whereas a second wave of clones that expanded from day 15 to 37 leaned towards CD4+. Contracting CD4+ clones were found mainly in CM and EM memory subsets, while CD8+ clones were enriched in EMRA. Whether the second-wave clones peaking on day 37 were SARS-CoV-2 specific was not confirmed.

The instrument given in TCRdb is Illumina NovaSeq 6000. TCRalpha and TCRbeta cDNA libraries were built by 5'RACE with constant-segment primers, adding sample barcodes and unique molecular identifiers. Trizol reagent was used to extract RNA from every sample. Library amplification was performed in two PCR steps, and a second sample barcode and Illumina TruSeq adapters were introduced in the second step. The libraries were sequenced on an Illumina NovaSeq using 2 x 150 bp paired-end reads. For the original study's pipeline: The reads were demultiplexed and collapsed into UMI-guided consensus sequences using migec v1.2.7. Using mixcr v2.1.11, the UMI consensuses were aligned to TRA and TRB V and J templates and assembled into clonotypes. Expanded or contracted clonotypes were those called significant by both edgeR and NoisET, with noise models trained on biological replicates. edgeR calls used a false discovery rate-adjusted p below 0.01 and a log2 fold-change threshold of 1. As an exploratory analysis of dynamics, max-normalized trajectories of the 1000 most abundant clonotypes were examined by PCA with hierarchical clustering. Each responding clone was given a CD4 or CD8 phenotype based on the CD4+ and CD8+ repertoires, which had been sequenced separately. The raw public reads went through TCRdb reprocessing: fastp at Q25, MiXCR clone calling, in-frame beta chains kept. Identical CDR3 proteins give one entry, which carries the most common genes and DNA. What appears here as the V and J calls and clone size reflects TCRdb's work, not the paper's. The sample table shows around 510,000 distinct CDR3 sequences, and about 20% are seen once. Clones ranked in the top ten supply under 8.5% of the sample.

V loses 4 bases, J loses 3 bases, and the germline ends lie 12 bases apart. CDR1 and CDR2, per the germline V gene, are KGHDR and SFDVKD. Reading from cysteine to phenylalanine, the CDR3 counts 15 amino acids. Solely the CDR3 DNA is kept, with 45 bases framed from the first base. The chain is assembled from TRBV24-1 and TRBJ1-5, with the identity of the D gene unclear. The clonotype was recovered from an adult woman who had mild COVID-19 (a few samples of this study predate the infection). The sample titles of this study are shuffled in the database, so cell type and time point are left out; the donor was told from shared clones. Sequences were obtained from PBMCs or a T cell subset sorted from them (not recorded which). The bases are TGTGCCACCAGTGAGTCCCCCGGGCACAATCAGCCCCAGCATTTT. Its amino acids are CATSESPGHNQPQHF.